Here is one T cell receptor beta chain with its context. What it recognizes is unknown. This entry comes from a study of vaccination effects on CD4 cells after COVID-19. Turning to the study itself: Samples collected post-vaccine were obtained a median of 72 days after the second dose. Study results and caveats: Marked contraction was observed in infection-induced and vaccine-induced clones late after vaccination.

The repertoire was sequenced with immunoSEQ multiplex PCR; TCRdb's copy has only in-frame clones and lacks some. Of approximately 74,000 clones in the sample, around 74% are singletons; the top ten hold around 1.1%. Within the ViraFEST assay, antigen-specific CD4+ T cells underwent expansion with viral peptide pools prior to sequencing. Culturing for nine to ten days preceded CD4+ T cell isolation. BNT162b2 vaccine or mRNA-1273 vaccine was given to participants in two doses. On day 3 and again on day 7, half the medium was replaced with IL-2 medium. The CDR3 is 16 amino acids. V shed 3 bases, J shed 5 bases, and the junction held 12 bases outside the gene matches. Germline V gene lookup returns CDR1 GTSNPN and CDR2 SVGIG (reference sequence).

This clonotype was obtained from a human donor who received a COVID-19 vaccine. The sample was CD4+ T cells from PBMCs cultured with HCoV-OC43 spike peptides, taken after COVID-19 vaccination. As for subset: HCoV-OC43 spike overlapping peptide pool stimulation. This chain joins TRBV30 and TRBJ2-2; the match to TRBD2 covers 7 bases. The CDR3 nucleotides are TGTGCCTGGAGGGCGGCGATGATCGGGGGGACCGGGGAGCTGTTTTTT. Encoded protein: CAWRAAMIGGTGELFF.